This T cell receptor (beta chain) emerged from a study of cytotoxic CD8 clonotypes in ibrutinib-treated CLL (dated by TCRdb to the early 2020s). Broadly, across the study: The cohort included around 16 treatment-naive and approximately twelve relapsed/refractory patients; approximately 17 were IGHV unmutated. Cryopreserved peripheral blood mononuclear cells were obtained before treatment, at response, and at either sustained remission or disease progression. Samples averaged 255,043 productive templates and 94,082 productive rearrangements. Partial responses were observed in some 24 patients and complete responses in 2; after a median follow-up of around 68 months, remission was maintained in 15 or so patients and progression was observed in about twelve. Longitudinal samples were obtainable from about 30% of the roughly 90 participants in the trial. Every remission and progressive disease sample was obtained while ibrutinib was still being received by the patients. Response samples were obtained after a median of approximately twelve months of treatment, with a range of roughly 6 to 40 months.

Beyond this particular receptor, the publication reports: At baseline, clonality was higher than in age-matched healthy donors and showed a strong correlation with circulating CD8+ T-cell counts. Lymph node repertoires were not examined, and the timing of sampling was not matched between patients in sustained remission and those whose disease progressed. At ibrutinib response clonality went up, during sustained remission it held steady, and at progression it dropped back toward baseline. Public clonotypes were rare and either shrank or stayed stable during treatment, and the rise in clonality at ibrutinib response reflected expansion of private clonotypes.

A MiSeq instrument was used for deep resolution sequencing, which targeted depths ranging from 1 in 1 million up to 1 in 200,000 T cells, with coverage averaging 10x for each clonotype. The immunoSEQ hsTCRB Kit was used to generate the TCR beta libraries. Per the original workflow: ImmunoSEQ Data Assistant and ImmunoSEQ Analyzer were used for data analysis, and V, D and J genes were assigned according to IMGT definitions. Clonality, which ranges from 0 to 1, was calculated as one minus the normalized Shannon entropy of productive rearrangement frequencies. Only overrepresented clonotypes making up at least 0.05% of each patient's repertoire were included in the public clonotype analysis. Repertoires from about a dozen age-matched healthy donors in immuneACCESS were used as clonality controls. The clones in this table, taken by TCRdb from immuneACCESS, are in-frame only. Not every clone is retained; where verified, under half of the shortfall comes from an unresolved V gene, and the cause of the rest is unknown. V and J calls and clone size follow that table, whereas D and trimming were derived from the DNA. This sample has 150,000 to 200,000 clones in its table, and approximately 90% of those were observed once. The ten largest make up 3% to 3.5% of the sample.

Per the publication, the time point label means: progressive disease on ibrutinib. For TCR beta library preparation, around 2 micrograms of genomic DNA were isolated from cryopreserved PBMCs. Longitudinal blood samples from CLL patients on ibrutinib monotherapy underwent high-throughput TCR beta sequencing. The patients were enrolled in a single-center, open-label phase 2 trial of ibrutinib monotherapy. Per the germline V gene, MGHRA is the CDR1 and YSYEKL is the CDR2. The junction shows trimming of 6 bases on V and 5 bases on J, and the gene matches do not reach 13 bases of it. The CDR3 covers 16 residues, taking in both the cysteine and the phenylalanine. Just CDR3 DNA is preserved here, 48 bases in frame from base 1. This clone has a handful of counts. No antigen is known for it. Per-base qualities were not stored, and no clone one base away is much larger.

The chain uses TRBV4-1 and TRBJ2-1, and 7 junctional nucleotides match TRBD2. The source was PBMCs, collected at disease progression, from a patient treated with ibrutinib. The clonotype originates from a human donor with chronic lymphocytic leukemia. In nucleotide form, the sequence is TGCGCCAGCAGTTCCGGGACTATGAGGAGCCACAATGAGCAGTTCTTC. It specifies CASSSGTMRSHNEQFF.